This TCR beta chain was retrieved from a study of breast tumors, draining lymph nodes, adjacent tissues. Germline values: CDR1 SGHTS, CDR2 YDEGEE. After removal of 5 bases from V and 8 bases from J, the junction contained 9 bases not matched to a gene. The CDR3 is 13 residues long. Axillary draining lymph nodes of breast cancer patients supplied the node samples. From the multiplex PCR reads, TCRdb called clonotypes with MiXCR, one entry per CDR3 protein. The profile covers around 140,000 distinct CDR3 sequences, with approximately 20% appearing a single time and roughly 2.7% taken by the ten largest. The table lists this clonotype with many counts.

This receptor was taken from a female donor with breast cancer. Some clones in this sample may be carry-over from other donors' samples. The specimen was axillary lymph node tissue. The chain combines TRBV5-8 with TRBJ1-2; TRBD1 agrees at 7 bases. The CDR3 is CASRHTGVYGYTF. The DNA for the CDR3 is TGTGCCAGCAGGCACACAGGGGTGTACGGCTACACCTTC.